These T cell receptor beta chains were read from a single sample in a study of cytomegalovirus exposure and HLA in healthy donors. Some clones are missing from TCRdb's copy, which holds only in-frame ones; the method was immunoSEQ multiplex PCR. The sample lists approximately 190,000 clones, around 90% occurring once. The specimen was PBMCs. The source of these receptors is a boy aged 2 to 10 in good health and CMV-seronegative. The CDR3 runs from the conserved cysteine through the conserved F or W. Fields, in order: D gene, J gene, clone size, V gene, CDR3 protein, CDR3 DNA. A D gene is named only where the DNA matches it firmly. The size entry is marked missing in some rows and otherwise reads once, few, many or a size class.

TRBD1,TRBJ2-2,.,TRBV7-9,CASSNGPDRVPYGELFF,TGTGCCAGCAGCAATGGGCCGGACAGGGTGCCCTACGGGGAGCTGTTTTTT
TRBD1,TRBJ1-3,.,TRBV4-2,CASSHGQGLDSGNTIYF,TGTGCCAGCAGCCACGGACAGGGGTTAGACTCTGGAAACACCATATATTTT
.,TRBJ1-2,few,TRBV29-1,CSASSIPGTHNYGYTF,TGCAGCGCCTCTAGTATCCCCGGGACACACAACTATGGCTACACCTTC
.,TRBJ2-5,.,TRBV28,CASSFRETQYF,TGTGCCAGCAGTTTTAGAGAGACCCAGTACTTC
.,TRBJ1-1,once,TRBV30,CACGQKAFF,TGTGCCTGTGGACAGAAAGCTTTCTTT
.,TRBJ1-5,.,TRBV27,CASSVRTEPNQPQHF,TGTGCCAGCAGTGTCCGTACAGAACCTAATCAGCCCCAGCATTTT
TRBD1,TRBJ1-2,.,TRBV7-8,CASSELDRGGGYTF,TGTGCCAGCAGCGAACTGGACAGGGGTGGTGGCTACACCTTC
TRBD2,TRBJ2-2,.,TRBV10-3,CAISDEGLMKSGRAGRPGELFF,TGTGCCATCAGTGATGAGGGTTTAATGAAAAGCGGGAGGGCTGGGCGTCCCGGGGAGCTGTTTTTT
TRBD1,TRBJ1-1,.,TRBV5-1,CASSSDRGGTEAFF,TGCGCCAGCAGCTCGGACAGGGGAGGGACTGAAGCTTTCTTT
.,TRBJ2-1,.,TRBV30,CAWSIVDNEQFF,TGTGCCTGGAGTATCGTAGACAATGAGCAGTTCTTC
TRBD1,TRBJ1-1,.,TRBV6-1,CASRTGESHTEAFF,TGTGCCAGCAGAACAGGGGAATCGCACACTGAAGCTTTCTTT
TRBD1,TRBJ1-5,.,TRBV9,CASSVGQGGQGQPQHF,TGTGCCAGCAGCGTAGGACAGGGTGGGCAGGGTCAGCCCCAGCATTTT
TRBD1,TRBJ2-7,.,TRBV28,CASSLVYPGGYEQYF,TGTGCCAGCAGTTTAGTTTATCCAGGGGGCTACGAGCAGTACTTC
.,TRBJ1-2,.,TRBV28,CASSLLTRVDYGYTF,TGTGCCAGCAGTTTATTAACCAGGGTCGACTATGGCTACACCTTC
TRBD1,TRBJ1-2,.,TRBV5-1,CASSLTGDEGYTF,TGCGCCAGCAGCTTAACAGGGGATGAGGGCTACACCTTC
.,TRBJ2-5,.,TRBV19,CASSSPAIGTQDRMAQYF,TGTGCCAGTAGTTCCCCCGCAATAGGGACACAGGATCGGATGGCCCAGTACTTC
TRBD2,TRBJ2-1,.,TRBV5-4,CASRYGTSGMLNEQFF,TGTGCCAGCAGATATGGGACTAGCGGGATGTTGAATGAGCAGTTCTTC
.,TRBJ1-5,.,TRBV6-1,CASGRGNQPQHF,TGTGCCAGCGGGCGGGGGAATCAGCCCCAGCATTTT
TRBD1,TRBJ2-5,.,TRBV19,CASQARQGGQETQYF,TGTGCCAGTCAAGCAAGACAGGGCGGGCAAGAGACCCAGTACTTC
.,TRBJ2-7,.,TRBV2,CASSPVGGGTYEQYF,TGTGCCAGCAGCCCCGTCGGAGGGGGCACGTACGAGCAGTACTTC
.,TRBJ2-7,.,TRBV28,CASRGGRDYEQYF,TGTGCCAGCAGAGGAGGACGGGACTACGAGCAGTACTTC
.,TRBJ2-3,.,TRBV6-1,CASIRTGRSDTQYF,TGTGCCAGCATCCGAACGGGTAGGTCGGATACGCAGTATTTT
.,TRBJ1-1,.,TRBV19,CASSIRRNTEAFF,TGTGCCAGTAGTATCAGAAGGAACACTGAAGCTTTCTTT
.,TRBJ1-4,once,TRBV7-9,CASSLVGSTNEKLFF,TGTGCCAGCAGCTTAGTAGGGAGTACGAATGAAAAACTGTTTTTT
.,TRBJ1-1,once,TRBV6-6,CASSYYSGTEAFF,TGTGCCAGCAGTTACTACTCGGGGACTGAAGCTTTCTTT
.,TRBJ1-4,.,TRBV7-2,CASRRDTPTNEKLFF,TGTGCCAGCAGAAGGGACACCCCAACTAATGAAAAACTGTTTTTT
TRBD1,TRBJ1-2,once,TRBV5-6,CASSYSTGTGLGYTF,TGTGCCAGCAGCTACTCTACCGGGACAGGGCTCGGCTACACCTTC
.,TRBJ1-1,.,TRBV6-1,CASMKQGNTEAFF,TGTGCCAGTATGAAACAGGGGAACACTGAAGCTTTCTTT
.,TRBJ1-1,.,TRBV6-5,CASSSGVPIRGTEAFF,TGTGCCAGCAGTTCAGGGGTTCCTATACGGGGCACTGAAGCTTTCTTT
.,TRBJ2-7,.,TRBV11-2,CASSRTYHGLAYEQYF,TGTGCCAGCAGCCGAACCTACCACGGACTTGCCTACGAGCAGTACTTC
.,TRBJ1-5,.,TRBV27,CASSLREPISNQPQHF,TGTGCCAGCAGTTTACGCGAGCCAATAAGCAATCAGCCCCAGCATTTT
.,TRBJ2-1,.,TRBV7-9,CASSFRDEVDEQFF,TGTGCCAGCAGCTTTCGGGATGAGGTCGATGAGCAGTTCTTC
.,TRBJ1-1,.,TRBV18,CASYNFPAGGTEAFF,TGTGCCAGCTATAATTTTCCCGCGGGGGGCACTGAAGCTTTCTTT
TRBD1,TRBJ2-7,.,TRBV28,CAGSGTASYEQYF,TGTGCCGGATCCGGGACAGCCAGCTACGAGCAGTACTTC
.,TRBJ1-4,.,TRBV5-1,CASSLGEGGEKLFF,TGCGCCAGCAGCTTGGGTGAGGGCGGGGAAAAACTGTTTTTT
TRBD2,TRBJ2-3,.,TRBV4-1,CASSQGQRGSTDTQYF,TGCGCCAGCAGCCAAGGTCAGCGGGGGAGCACAGATACGCAGTATTTT
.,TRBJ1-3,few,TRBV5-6,CASSPGGNTIYF,TGTGCCAGCAGCCCCGGGGGGAACACCATATATTTT
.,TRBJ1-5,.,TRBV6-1,CASSPGRLNQPQHF,TGTGCCAGCAGCCCAGGTAGGCTTAATCAGCCCCAGCATTTT
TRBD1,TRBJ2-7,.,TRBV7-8,CASSLDRGPNYEQYF,TGTGCCAGCAGCTTAGACAGGGGGCCAAACTACGAGCAGTACTTC